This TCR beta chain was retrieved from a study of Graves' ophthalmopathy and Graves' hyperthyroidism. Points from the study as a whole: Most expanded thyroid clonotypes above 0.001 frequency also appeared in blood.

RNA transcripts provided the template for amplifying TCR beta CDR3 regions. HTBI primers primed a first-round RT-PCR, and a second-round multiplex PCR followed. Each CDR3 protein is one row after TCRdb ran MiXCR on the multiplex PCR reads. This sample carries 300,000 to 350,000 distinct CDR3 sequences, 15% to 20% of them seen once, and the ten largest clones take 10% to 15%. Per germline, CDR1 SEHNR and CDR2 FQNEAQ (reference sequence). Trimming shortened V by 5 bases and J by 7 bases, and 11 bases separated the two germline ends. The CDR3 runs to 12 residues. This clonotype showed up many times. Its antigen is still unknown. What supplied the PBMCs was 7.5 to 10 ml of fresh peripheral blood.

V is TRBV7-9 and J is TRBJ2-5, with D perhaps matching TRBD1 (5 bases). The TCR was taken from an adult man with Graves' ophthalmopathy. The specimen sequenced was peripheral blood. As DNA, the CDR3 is TGTGCCAGCAGCCTCCAGGGTTCGACCCAGTACTTC. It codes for CASSLQGSTQYF.